Below, one TCR beta chain is given with its context. This clone is a singleton in its sample. Its antigen remains undetermined. No per-base quality is available; no much larger clone lies one base away. V is shortened by 2 bases, J by 0 bases, and the region joining them spans 8 bases. The germline V gene (reference sequence) supplies CDR1 LNHDA and CDR2 SQIVND. CDR3 length: 15 amino acids, cysteine to phenylalanine. Only the CDR3 portion is preserved as DNA: 45 bases, with reading frame beginning at the first base. The donors were included in the validation cohort of 90 to 150 subjects, a group kept apart from the approximately 700-subject first cohort. The sample comes from a study of cytomegalovirus exposure and HLA in healthy donors (dated by TCRdb to the late 2010s). About the full investigation: According to a later analysis, the 120 or so validation repertoires were produced on the same platform as the approximately 690 repertoires of the first cohort. To predict cytomegalovirus infection status, the study combined high-throughput TCR immunosequencing, statistical association of individual TCRs with disease status, and machine learning. The study aimed to test whether cataloging public T cell receptors could reveal signatures of past pathogen exposure. Along with the approximately 700-subject first cohort, a separate validation cohort of around 110 different subjects was used.

Library creation used the immunoSEQ multiplex PCR assay. Per the original workflow: A statistical classification framework was developed to diagnose cytomegalovirus status using the catalog of TCR beta chain sequences. The source is immuneACCESS, and TCRdb retained only in-frame sequences with V and J called. Part of the clones is not carried over; for the studies checked, unresolved V genes explain less than half of this, and the remainder is unexplained. V and J calls and clone size are those listed in that table; D and trimming were worked out from the DNA. This sample gives around 130,000 clones in total; about 90% of them show up just once. About 3.5% of the sample is held by the ten biggest clonotypes. Study-wide conclusions, independent of this receptor: The authors suggested that the approach could potentially be extended to other disease states and immunological phenotypes. A later analysis lacked HLA typing for the validation cohort, so it scored co-occurrence in that cohort across all 120 or so repertoires. Across donors, most TCR sequences were observed very rarely, whereas some public TCRs were present in many individuals. The study listed 150 to 200 TCR beta chains as associated with cytomegalovirus. Of the cluster scores, approximately 95% were above 0 in a later analysis, which found that TCRs clustered in the first cohort also tended to co-occur in the 120 validation repertoires. Three of the identified cytomegalovirus-associated TCR beta chains were confirmed in vitro to be specific for cytomegalovirus antigens. In both the original and validation cohorts, the classifier was reported to diagnose cytomegalovirus status with high specificity and sensitivity.

The rearrangement joined TRBV19 to TRBJ2-1; the D gene cannot be named for sure. The source is a man aged 25 to 40 in good health and CMV-seronegative. What was sequenced was PBMCs. The DNA is TGTGCCAGTAGTATAAGAATGAGCTCCTACAATGAGCAGTTCTTC. Its protein product is CASSIRMSSYNEQFF.